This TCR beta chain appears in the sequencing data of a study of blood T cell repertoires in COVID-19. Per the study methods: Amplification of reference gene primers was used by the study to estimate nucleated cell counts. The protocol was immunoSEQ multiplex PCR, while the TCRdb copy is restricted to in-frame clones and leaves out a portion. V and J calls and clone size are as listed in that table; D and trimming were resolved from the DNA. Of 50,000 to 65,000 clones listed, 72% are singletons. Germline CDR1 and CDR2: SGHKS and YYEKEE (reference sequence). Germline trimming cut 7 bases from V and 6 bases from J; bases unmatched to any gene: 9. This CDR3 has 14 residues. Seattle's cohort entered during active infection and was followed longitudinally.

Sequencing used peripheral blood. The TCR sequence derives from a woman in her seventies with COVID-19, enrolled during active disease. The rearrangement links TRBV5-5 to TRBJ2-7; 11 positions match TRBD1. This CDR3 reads CASCPWDRGFEQYF. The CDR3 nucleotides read TGTGCCAGCTGCCCTTGGGACAGGGGGTTCGAGCAGTACTTC. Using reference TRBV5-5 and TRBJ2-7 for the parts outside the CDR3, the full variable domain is DAGVTQSPTHLIKTRGQQVTLRCSPISGHKSVSWYQQVLGQGPQFIFQYYEKEERGRGNFPDRFSARQFPNYSSELNVNALLLGDSALYLCASCPWDRGFEQYFGPGTRLTVT.